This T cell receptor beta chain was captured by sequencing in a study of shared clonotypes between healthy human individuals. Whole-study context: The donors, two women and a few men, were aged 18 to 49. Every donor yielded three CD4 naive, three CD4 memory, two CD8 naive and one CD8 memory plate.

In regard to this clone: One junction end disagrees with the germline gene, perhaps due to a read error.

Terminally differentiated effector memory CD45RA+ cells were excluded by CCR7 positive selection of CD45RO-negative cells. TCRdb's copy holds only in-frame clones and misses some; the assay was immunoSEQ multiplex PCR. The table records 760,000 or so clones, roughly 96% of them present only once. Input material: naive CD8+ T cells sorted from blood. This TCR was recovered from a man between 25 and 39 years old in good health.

CDR3 region: CASSLEADPSDEQYF. Written as DNA, the CDR3 is TGCGCCAGCAGCTTGGAGGCAGATCCCTCCGACGAGCAGTACTTC. The chain recombines TRBV5-1 with TRBJ2-7; unclear D gene. Germline CDR1 SGHRS, CDR2 YFSETQ. This CDR3 contains 15 residues.